This T cell receptor (beta chain) was sequenced in a study of cytotoxic CD8 clonotypes in ibrutinib-treated CLL. Turning to the study itself: Response samples were obtained once patients had received a median around 12 months of treatment, range 6 to 36. Regarding the study as a whole: Sustained-remission and progressing patients had unequal sampling times.

Of note for this clone: Its antigen is currently unknown.

The germline CDR1 and CDR2 sequences are MNHNS and SASEGT. V gave up 4 bases and J gave up 3 bases, with 24 bases separating them. This CDR3 has 18 residues. Produced via immunoSEQ multiplex PCR; TCRdb's table is partial and in-frame only. Of about 45,000 clones in the sample, approximately 65% are singletons; the top ten hold about 22%. This clonotype was sampled from a human donor with chronic lymphocytic leukemia. This material consisted of PBMCs, taken after 24 months of ibrutinib treatment. This chain links TRBV6-1 with TRBJ1-2; a weak D match, TRBD1 (5 bases). The CDR3 nucleotides read TGTGCCAGCAGTGGATGGGACGGAACATACTTACTCGACTATGGCTACACCTTC. Protein sequence: CASSGWDGTYLLDYGYTF.